This TCR beta chain was captured in a study of OX40 agonist ivuxolimab in advanced cancers. At the level of the study: The patients' treatment was ivuxolimab, an agonistic anti-OX40 (CD134) antibody. Every 2 weeks, patients received ivuxolimab intravenously, dosed at 0.01 to 10 mg/kg.

The CDR3 sequence is 14 residues long. Germline V lookup: CDR1 SGHDT, CDR2 YYEEEE. Germline trimming cut 2 bases from V and 3 bases from J; bases unmatched to any gene: 1. The method was immunoSEQ multiplex PCR; TCRdb's version includes in-frame clones alone and lacks a portion of them. Counted here are about 69,000 clones, around nine tenths occurring once; the ten biggest clones make up under 7.5%. Specimen: CD4+ or CD8+ T cells sorted from blood, collected in a trial of the OX40 agonist ivuxolimab. This TCR was recovered from an adult with an advanced solid tumor such as melanoma, head and neck, liver or kidney cancer. The chain combines TRBV5-6 with TRBJ1-3, with 8 bases fitting TRBD1. The CDR3 protein is CASSFGTGGNTIYF. The CDR3 coding sequence is TGTGCCAGCAGCTTCGGGACAGGTGGAAACACCATATATTTT. Full variable domain (remainder filled in from reference TRBV5-6 and TRBJ1-3): DAGVTQSPTHLIKTRGQQVTLRCSPKSGHDTVSWYQQALGQGPQFIFQYYEEEERQRGNFPDRFSGHQFPNYSSELNVNALLLGDSALYLCASSFGTGGNTIYFGEGSWLTVV.